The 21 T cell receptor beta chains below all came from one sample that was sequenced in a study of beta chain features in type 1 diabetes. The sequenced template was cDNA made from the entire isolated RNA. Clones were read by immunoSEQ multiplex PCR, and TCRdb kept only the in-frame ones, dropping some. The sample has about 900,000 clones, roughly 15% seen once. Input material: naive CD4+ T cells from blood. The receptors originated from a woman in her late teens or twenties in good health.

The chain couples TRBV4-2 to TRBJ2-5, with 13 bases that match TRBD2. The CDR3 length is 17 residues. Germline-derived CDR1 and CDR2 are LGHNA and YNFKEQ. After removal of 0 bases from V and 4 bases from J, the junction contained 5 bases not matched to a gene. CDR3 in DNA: TGTGCCAGCAGCCAAGAACTAGCGGGAGGGCCTCGAGAGACCCAGTACTTC. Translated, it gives CASSQELAGGPRETQYF.

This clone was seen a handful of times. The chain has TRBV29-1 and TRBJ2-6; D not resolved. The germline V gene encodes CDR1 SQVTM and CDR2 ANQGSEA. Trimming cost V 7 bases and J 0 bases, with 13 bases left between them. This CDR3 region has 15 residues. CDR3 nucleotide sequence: TGCAGCGCCACCGGTTGGGGCTCTGGGGCCAACGTCCTGACTTTC. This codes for CSATGWGSGANVLTF.

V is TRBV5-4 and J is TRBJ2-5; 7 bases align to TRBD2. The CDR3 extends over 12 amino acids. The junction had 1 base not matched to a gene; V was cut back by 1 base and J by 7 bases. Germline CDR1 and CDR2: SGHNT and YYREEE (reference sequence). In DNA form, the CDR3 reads TGTGCCAGCAGCTTGTCGGGAGGGACCCAGTACTTC. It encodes CASSLSGGTQYF.

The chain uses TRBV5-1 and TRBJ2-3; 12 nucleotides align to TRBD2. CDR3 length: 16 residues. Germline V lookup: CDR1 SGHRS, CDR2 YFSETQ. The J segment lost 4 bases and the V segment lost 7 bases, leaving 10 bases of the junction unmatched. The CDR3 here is CASRPTSGRFADTQYF. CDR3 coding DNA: TGCGCCAGCCGACCGACTAGCGGGAGATTCGCAGATACGCAGTATTTT.

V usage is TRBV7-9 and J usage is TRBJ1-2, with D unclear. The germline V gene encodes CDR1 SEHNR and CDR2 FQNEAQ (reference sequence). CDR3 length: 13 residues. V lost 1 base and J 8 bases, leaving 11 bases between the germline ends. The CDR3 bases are TGTGCCAGCAGCTTAGGTCCGAGAGGAGGCTACACCTTC. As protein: CASSLGPRGGYTF. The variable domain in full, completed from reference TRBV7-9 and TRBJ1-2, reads DTGVSQNPRHKITKRGQNVTFRCDPISEHNRLYWYRQTLGQGPEFLTYFQNEAQLEKSRLLSDRFSAERPKGSFSTLEIQRTEQGDSAMYLCASSLGPRGGYTFGSGTRLTVV.

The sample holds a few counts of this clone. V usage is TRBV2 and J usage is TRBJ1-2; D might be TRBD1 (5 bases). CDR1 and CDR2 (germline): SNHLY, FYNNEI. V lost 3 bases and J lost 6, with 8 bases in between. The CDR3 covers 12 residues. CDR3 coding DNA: TGTGCCAGCAGTGAGAGGGGTGATGGCTACACCTTC. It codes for CASSERGDGYTF.

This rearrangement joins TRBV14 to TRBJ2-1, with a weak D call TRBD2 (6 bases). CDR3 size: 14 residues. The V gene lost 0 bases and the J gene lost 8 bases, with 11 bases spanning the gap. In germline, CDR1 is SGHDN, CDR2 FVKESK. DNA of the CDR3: TGTGCCAGCAGCCAAGATTGGGGGGTACATGAGCAGTTCTTC. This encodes CASSQDWGVHEQFF.

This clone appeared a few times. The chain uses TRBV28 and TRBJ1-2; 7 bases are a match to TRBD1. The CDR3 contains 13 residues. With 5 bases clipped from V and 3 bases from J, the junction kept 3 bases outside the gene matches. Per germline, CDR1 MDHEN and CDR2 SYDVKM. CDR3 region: CASSQTGDYGYTF. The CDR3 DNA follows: TGTGCCAGCAGTCAAACAGGGGACTATGGCTACACCTTC.

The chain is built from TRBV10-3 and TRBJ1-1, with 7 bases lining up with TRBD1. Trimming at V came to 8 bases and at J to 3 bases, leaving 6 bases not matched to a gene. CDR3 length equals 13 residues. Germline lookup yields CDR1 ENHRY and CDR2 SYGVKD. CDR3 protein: CAIQGQGDTEAFF. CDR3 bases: TGTGCCATCCAGGGCCAGGGGGACACTGAAGCTTTCTTT.

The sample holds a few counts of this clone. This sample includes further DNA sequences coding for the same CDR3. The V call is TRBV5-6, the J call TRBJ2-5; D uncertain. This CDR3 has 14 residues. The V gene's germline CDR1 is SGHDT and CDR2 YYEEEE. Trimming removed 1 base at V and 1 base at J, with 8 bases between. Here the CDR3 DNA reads TGTGCCAGCAGCTTGCAAGGCAGCCAAGAGACCCAGTACTTC. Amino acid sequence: CASSLQGSQETQYF.

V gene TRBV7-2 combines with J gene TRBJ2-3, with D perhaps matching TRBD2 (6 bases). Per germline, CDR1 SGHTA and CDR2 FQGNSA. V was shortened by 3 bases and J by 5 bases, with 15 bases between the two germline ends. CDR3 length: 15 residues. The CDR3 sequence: CASSLNGRALDTQYF. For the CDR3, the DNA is TGTGCCAGCAGCTTGAACGGGAGAGCCTTAGATACGCAGTATTTT.

This CDR3 is CASSFSPNSGNTIYF. DNA of the CDR3: TGTGCCAGCAGTTTTAGCCCAAACTCTGGAAACACCATATATTTT. The V and J genes are TRBV28 and TRBJ1-3; D gene ambiguous. Trimming took off 3 bases at V and 0 bases at J, with 9 bases between the two ends. The CDR3 sequence is 15 residues long. The germline gives CDR1 MDHEN, CDR2 SYDVKM.

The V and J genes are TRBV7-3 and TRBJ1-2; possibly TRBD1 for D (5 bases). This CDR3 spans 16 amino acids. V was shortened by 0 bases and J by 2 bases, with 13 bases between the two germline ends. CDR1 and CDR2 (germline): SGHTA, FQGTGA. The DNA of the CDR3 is TGTGCCAGCAGCTTAACAGGGGCCGCTTTAAACTATGGCTACACCTTC. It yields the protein CASSLTGAALNYGYTF.

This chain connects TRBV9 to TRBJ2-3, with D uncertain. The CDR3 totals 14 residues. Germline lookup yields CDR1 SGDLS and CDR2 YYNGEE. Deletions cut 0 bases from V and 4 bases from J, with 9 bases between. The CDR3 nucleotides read TGTGCCAGCAGCGTAGCGACTCCTCCAGATACGCAGTATTTT. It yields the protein CASSVATPPDTQYF.

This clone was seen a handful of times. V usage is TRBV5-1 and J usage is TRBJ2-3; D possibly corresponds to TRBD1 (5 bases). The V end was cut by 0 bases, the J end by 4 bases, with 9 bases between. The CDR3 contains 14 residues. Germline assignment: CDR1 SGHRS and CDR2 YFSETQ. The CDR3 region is CASSLGGAADTQYF. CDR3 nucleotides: TGCGCCAGCAGCTTGGGTGGGGCGGCAGATACGCAGTATTTT.

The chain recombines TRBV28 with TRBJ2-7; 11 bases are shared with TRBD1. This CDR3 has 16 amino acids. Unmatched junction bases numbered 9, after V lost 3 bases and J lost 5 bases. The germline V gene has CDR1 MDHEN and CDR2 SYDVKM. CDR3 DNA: TGTGCCAGCAGTTTCCCCCTAAGGACAGGGGGCAACGAGCAGTACTTC. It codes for CASSFPLRTGGNEQYF.

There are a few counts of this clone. The CDR3 is CASSSQGANYGYTF. The CDR3 DNA sequence: TGTGCCAGTAGTAGCCAGGGAGCTAACTATGGCTACACCTTC. V usage is TRBV19 and J usage is TRBJ1-2; possibly TRBD1 for D (5 bases). Germline CDR1 reads LNHDA; CDR2 reads SQIVND (reference sequence). Trimming left V 4 bases short and J 0 bases short, with 9 bases between. This CDR3 spans 14 amino acids.

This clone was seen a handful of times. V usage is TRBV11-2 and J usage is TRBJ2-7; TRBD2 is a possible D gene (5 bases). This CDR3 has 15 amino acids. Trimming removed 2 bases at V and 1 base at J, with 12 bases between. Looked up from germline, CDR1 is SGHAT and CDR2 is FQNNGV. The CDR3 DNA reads TGTGCCAGCAGCTTATCGCCTAGCTCGTCCTACGAGCAGTACTTC. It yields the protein CASSLSPSSSYEQYF.

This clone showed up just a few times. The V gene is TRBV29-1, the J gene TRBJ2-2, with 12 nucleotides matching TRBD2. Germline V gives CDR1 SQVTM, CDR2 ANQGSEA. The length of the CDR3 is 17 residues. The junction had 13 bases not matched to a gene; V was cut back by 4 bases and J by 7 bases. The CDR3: CSVGGLPSGRAVGELFF. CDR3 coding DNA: TGCAGCGTTGGAGGGCTTCCTAGCGGGAGGGCCGTCGGGGAGCTGTTTTTT.

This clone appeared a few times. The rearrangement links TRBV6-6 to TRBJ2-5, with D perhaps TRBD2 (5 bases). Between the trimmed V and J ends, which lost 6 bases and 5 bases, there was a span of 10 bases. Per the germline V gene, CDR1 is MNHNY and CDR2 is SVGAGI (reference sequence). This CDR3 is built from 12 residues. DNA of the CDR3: TGTGCCAGCAGGATTGGCGGGGAGACCCAGTACTTC. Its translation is CASRIGGETQYF.

DNA for the CDR3: TGTGCCAGCAGTTTAATGCCTTACGAGCAGTACTTC. It yields the protein CASSLMPYEQYF. The chain combines TRBV28 with TRBJ2-7; D uncertain. V lost 2 bases and J lost 4, with 6 bases in between. The length of the CDR3 is 12 residues. Per germline, CDR1 MDHEN and CDR2 SYDVKM.